This passage covers 15 T cell receptor beta chains from one sample sequenced in a study of response to subunit inactivated influenza vaccine. Each CDR3 protein gets one entry after TCRdb re-called the RT-PCR reads with MiXCR. The table records about 160,000 distinct CDR3 sequences, approximately 11% of them present only once. This specimen consisted of non-naive T cells sorted from PBMCs, obtained around seven weeks after vaccination. The receptors were sampled from a man aged 50-59 years who received an inactivated influenza vaccine.

The genes are TRBV4-3 and TRBJ1-5, with no clear D. Germline V lookup: CDR1 LGHNA, CDR2 YSLEER. The V and J ends lost 1 base and 5 bases respectively, with 6 bases between them. CDR3 size: 13 residues. The CDR3 spells CASSQVGDQPQHF. CDR3 DNA sequence: TGCGCCAGCAGCCAAGTCGGGGATCAGCCCCAGCATTTT.

The genes are TRBV15 and TRBJ2-2; the D call may be TRBD1 or TRBD2 (5 bases each). Per germline, CDR1 LNHNV and CDR2 YYDKDF (reference sequence). The length of the CDR3 is 17 residues. V lost 6 bases and J lost 4, with 21 bases in between. The CDR3 region is CATRPDLWGSTTGELFF. The DNA of the CDR3 is TGTGCCACCAGACCCGACCTTTGGGGGTCGACCACCGGGGAGCTGTTTTTT. Full variable domain (rest looked up from reference TRBV15 and TRBJ2-2): DAMVIQNPRYQVTQFGKPVTLSCSQTLNHNVMYWYQQKSSQAPKLLFHYYDKDFNNEADTPDNFQSRRPNTSFCFLDIRSPGLGDTAMYLCATRPDLWGSTTGELFFGEGSRLTVL.

This clonotype was counted at least ten times. The J gene is TRBJ2-3, the V gene TRBV25-1, with 7 positions matching TRBD2. Germline values: CDR1 MGHDK, CDR2 SYGVNS. Trimming at V came to 4 bases and at J to 4 bases, leaving 8 bases not matched to a gene. This CDR3 contains 15 residues. DNA for the CDR3: TGTGCCAGCAGTGTGGGGAGGGCCGCGGCAGATACGCAGTATTTT. The encoded protein is CASSVGRAAADTQYF.

This clonotype came up a few times. Here the CDR3 reads CASSLVGEREGVEQYF. The CDR3 DNA is TGTGCCAGCAGCTTAGTTGGCGAGCGGGAGGGGGTCGAGCAGTACTTC. The J gene is TRBJ2-7, the V gene TRBV7-6; 10 bases match TRBD2. Trimming removed 1 base from V and 6 bases from J; junction bases left unmatched: 9. Germline-derived CDR1 and CDR2 are SGHVS and FNYEAQ. CDR3 length equals 16 residues.

This clonotype was counted between two and nine times. The chain recombines TRBV21-1 with TRBJ2-2; the table's D call of TRBD1 was not tested on the DNA. TRBV21-1 is an annotated pseudogene. The CDR3 length is 14 residues. CDR3 sequence: CASGVDREAGELFF. The CDR3 DNA reads TGTGCCAGCGGGGTGGACAGGGAAGCCGGGGAGCTGTTTTTT.

CDR3 amino acids: CASSFGLTPYEQYF. The CDR3 DNA is TGTGCCAGCAGCTTCGGTCTTACCCCCTACGAGCAGTACTTC. V usage is TRBV7-8 and J usage is TRBJ2-7; D is uncertain. The CDR3 spans 14 residues. V was cut by 3 bases and J by 2 bases, with 11 bases left in between. Germline V gene lookup returns CDR1 SGHVS and CDR2 FQNEAQ.

The chain has TRBV18 and TRBJ2-1, with D unclear. Trimming stripped 1 base from V and 4 bases from J, with 8 bases between. The germline CDR1 and CDR2 sequences are KGHSH and LQKENI. The CDR3 spans 14 residues. The CDR3 DNA sequence: TGTGCCAGCTCACCACTGCATCCTTACAATGAGCAGTTCTTC. Amino acid sequence: CASSPLHPYNEQFF.

This clonotype was observed at least ten times. J is TRBJ2-1 and V is TRBV6-2 or TRBV6-3; D not resolved. CDR3 size: 13 residues. Looked up from germline, CDR1 is MNHEY and CDR2 is SVGEGT. V lost 1 base and J lost 8, with 9 bases in between. The CDR3 loop is CASSYWSRDEQFF. The CDR3 DNA sequence: TGTGCCAGCAGTTACTGGTCTCGAGATGAGCAGTTCTTC.

This clonotype was seen a handful of times. This chain joins TRBV7-2 and TRBJ2-7, with 12 bases identical to TRBD2. V shed 5 bases, J shed 5 bases, and the junction held 4 bases outside the gene matches. The V gene's germline CDR1 is SGHTA and CDR2 FQGNSA. This CDR3 is 14 amino acids long. Here the CDR3 reads CASSAPSGRDEQYF. The CDR3 DNA follows: TGTGCCAGCAGCGCCCCTAGCGGGAGGGACGAGCAGTACTTC. Combining the CDR3 with reference TRBV7-2 and TRBJ2-7 gives the whole variable domain GAGVSQSPSNKVTEKGKDVELRCDPISGHTALYWYRQSLGQGLEFLIYFQGNSAPDKSGLPSDRFSAERTGGSVSTLTIQRTQQEDSAVYLCASSAPSGRDEQYFGPGTRLTVT.

J is TRBJ1-1 and V is TRBV12-3 or TRBV12-4; D gene ambiguous. The CDR3 is made up of 13 amino acids. The V gene lost 2 bases and the J gene lost 1 base, with 5 bases spanning the gap. The CDR3 spells CASSLWENTEAFF. The CDR3 DNA reads TGTGCCAGCAGTTTATGGGAGAACACTGAAGCTTTCTTT.

The rearrangement uses TRBV3-1 and TRBJ2-1; maybe TRBD2 (6 bases). With 2 bases removed from V and 7 bases from J, the gap between germline ends came to 9 bases. CDR3 length: 13 amino acids. CDR1 LGHDT and CDR2 YNNKEL come from the germline V gene (reference sequence). This chain's CDR3 is CASSQWGENEQFF. In DNA form, the CDR3 reads TGTGCCAGCAGCCAATGGGGGGAAAATGAGCAGTTCTTC.

The chain joins TRBV10-3 to TRBJ1-6; D ambiguous. CDR1 and CDR2 (germline): ENHRY, SYGVKD. This CDR3 contains 14 residues. V dropped 3 bases and J dropped 5 bases, with 8 bases sitting between them. CDR3 amino acids: CAISEAVNNSPLHF. Written as DNA, the CDR3 is TGTGCCATCAGTGAAGCAGTGAATAATTCACCCCTCCACTTT.

In its sample, this clonotype was seen many times. The V call is TRBV24-1, the J call TRBJ2-5, with TRBD2 as a possible D gene (7 bases). The CDR3 loop spans 16 amino acids. V shed 1 base and J shed 5 bases, with 16 bases lying between them. CDR1 and CDR2 from the germline V gene are KGHDR and SFDVKD. The CDR3 DNA reads TGTGCCACCAGTGATTTAATGTTCGGGGGGCAGGAGACCCAGTACTTC. Translation gives CATSDLMFGGQETQYF.

This clonotype was detected a few times. This chain connects TRBV3-1 to TRBJ1-1; weak D call: TRBD1 (5 bases). The CDR3 is 14 residues long. Germline loops: CDR1 LGHDT, CDR2 YNNKEL (reference sequence). Trimming pared 3 bases from V and 8 bases from J, leaving 16 bases between. The CDR3 sequence is CASSQKSGGTEAFF. Written as DNA, the CDR3 is TGTGCCAGCAGCCAGAAGTCGGGGGGAACCGAAGCTTTCTTT.

This chain links TRBV7-9 with TRBJ1-3, with 7 bases fitting TRBD1. In germline, CDR1 is SEHNR, CDR2 FQNEAQ (reference sequence). The CDR3 totals 15 residues. V shed 5 bases and J 2 bases; nucleotides not matched to a gene: 6. The CDR3 protein is CASSPRGTAGNTIYF. The CDR3 DNA sequence: TGTGCCAGCAGCCCAAGGGGGACAGCTGGAAACACCATATATTTT.